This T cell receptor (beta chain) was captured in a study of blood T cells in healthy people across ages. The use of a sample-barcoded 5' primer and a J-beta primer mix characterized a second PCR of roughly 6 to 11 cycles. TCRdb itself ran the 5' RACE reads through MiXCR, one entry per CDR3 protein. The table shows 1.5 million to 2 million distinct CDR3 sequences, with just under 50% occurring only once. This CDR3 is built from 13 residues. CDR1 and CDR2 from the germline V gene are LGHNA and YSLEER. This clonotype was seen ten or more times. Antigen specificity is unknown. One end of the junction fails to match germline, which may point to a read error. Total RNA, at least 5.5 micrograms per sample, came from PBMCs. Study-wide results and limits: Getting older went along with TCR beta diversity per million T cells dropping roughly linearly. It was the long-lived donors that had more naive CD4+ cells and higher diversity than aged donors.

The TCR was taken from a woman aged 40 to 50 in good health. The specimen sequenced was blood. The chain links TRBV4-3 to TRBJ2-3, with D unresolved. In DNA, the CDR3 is TGTGCCAGCAGCCAAGATGGCACAGATACGCAGTATTTT. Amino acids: CASSQDGTDTQYF.